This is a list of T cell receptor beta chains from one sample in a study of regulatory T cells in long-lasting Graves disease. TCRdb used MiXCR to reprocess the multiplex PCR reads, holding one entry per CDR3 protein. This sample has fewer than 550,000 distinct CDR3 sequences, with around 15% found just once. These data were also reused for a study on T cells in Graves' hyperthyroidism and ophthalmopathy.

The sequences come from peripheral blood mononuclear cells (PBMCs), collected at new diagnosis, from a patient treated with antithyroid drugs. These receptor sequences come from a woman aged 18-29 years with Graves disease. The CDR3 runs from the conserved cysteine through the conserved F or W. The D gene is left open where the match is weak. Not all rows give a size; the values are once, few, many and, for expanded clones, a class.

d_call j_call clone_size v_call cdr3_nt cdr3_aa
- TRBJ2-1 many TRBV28 TGTGCCAGCAGTTTATTTGCTGATGAGCAGTTCTTC CASSLFADEQFF
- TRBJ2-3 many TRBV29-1 TGCAGCGTTGATCTGGGAGTAACAGATACGCAGTATTTT CSVDLGVTDTQYF
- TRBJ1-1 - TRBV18 TGTGCCAGCTCACGCGGACGAGACACTGAAGCTTTCTTT CASSRGRDTEAFF
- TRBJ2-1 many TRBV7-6 TGTGCCAGCAGCCTCCTTGGCGATGAACTAGTCCCCAATGAGCAGTTCTTC CASSLLGDELVPNEQFF
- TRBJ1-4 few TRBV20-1 TGCAGTGCTAGAGCCCGACAGAACCTTAATGAAAAACTGTTTTTT CSARARQNLNEKLFF
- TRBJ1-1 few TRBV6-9 TGTGCCAGCAGTTATGATGATATAGGGAGGACGACTGAAGCTTTCTTT CASSYDDIGRTTEAFF
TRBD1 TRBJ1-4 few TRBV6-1 TGTGCCAGCAGGCCCGGGACAGGGGGCTCGTTTGAAAAACTGTTTTTT CASRPGTGGSFEKLFF
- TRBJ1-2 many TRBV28 TGTGCCAGCAGTTCCCCAAGAGGGACTGACTATGGCTACACCTTC CASSSPRGTDYGYTF
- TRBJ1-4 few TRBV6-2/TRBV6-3 TGTGCCAGCAGTTCTACCTCGGGAGCCTTTAGGGGACGACTTGCAACTAATGAAAAACTGTTTTTT CASSSTSGAFRGRLATNEKLFF
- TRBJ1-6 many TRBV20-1 TGCAGTGCCAGCCTAACGCAGGGGACAACCCTCCACTTT CSASLTQGTTLHF
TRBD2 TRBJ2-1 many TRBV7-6 TGTGCCAGCAGCGATAGAGGGCGCGGGAGGGCGAATGAGCAGTTCTTC CASSDRGRGRANEQFF
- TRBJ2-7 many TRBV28 TGTGCCAGCAGTTTTGGAAGTCTACAGTACTACGAGCAGTACTTC CASSFGSLQYYEQYF
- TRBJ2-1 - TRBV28 TGTGCCAGCAGTTCGACAGCTTTCAATGAGCAGTTCTTC CASSSTAFNEQFF
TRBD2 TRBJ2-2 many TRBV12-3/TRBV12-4 TGTGCCAGCAGTTCCCATCTAGCGGGAGTAGGTACCGGGGAGCTGTTTTTT CASSSHLAGVGTGELFF
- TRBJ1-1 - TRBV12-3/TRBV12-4 TGTACCAGCAGTAGGGGCGCAGGCCGAGGCGCGGAAGCTTTCTTT CTSSRGAGRGAEAFF
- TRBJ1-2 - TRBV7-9 TGTGCCAGCAGCTCCTCCGGGGAAGTAAGACCGGGCTACACCTTC CASSSSGEVRPGYTF
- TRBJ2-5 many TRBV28 TGTGCCAGCGGGGGGTACCAAGAGACCCAGTACTTC CASGGYQETQYF
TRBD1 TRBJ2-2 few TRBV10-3 TGTGCCATCAGCCAAGGACAGGGGGCCCCGAGGGACACCGGGGAGCTGTTTTTT CAISQGQGAPRDTGELFF
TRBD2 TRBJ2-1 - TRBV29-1 TGCAGCGCCCGGGGCGGGAGGAATGTGGAGCAGTTCTTC CSARGGRNVEQFF
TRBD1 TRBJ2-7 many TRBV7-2 TGTGCCAGCAGCTTTAGGGTGAGGGGGACAGGGGGAAAAAGCTCCTACGAGCAGTACTTC CASSFRVRGTGGKSSYEQYF
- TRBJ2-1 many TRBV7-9 TGTGCCAGCAGCTTAGCAGGAGGGGGGGGCGATGAGCAGTTCTTC CASSLAGGGGDEQFF
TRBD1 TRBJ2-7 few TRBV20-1 TGCAGTGCTAGAGGCAGGGACAGGTTCTACGAGCAGTACTTC CSARGRDRFYEQYF
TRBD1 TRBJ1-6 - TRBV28 TGTGCCAGCCTCGGGACAGGGATTTCACCCCTCCACTTT CASLGTGISPLHF
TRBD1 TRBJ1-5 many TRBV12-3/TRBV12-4 TGTGCCAGCAGTGCTCACAGGGGGCTCGGCTTGGGGAGCAATCAGCCCCAGCATTTT CASSAHRGLGLGSNQPQHF
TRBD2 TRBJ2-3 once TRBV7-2 TGTGCCAGCAGCCCACTAGCGGGAGAAAGTGATACGCAGTATTTT CASSPLAGESDTQYF
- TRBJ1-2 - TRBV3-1 TGTGCCAGCAGCCAACGGGGGGCAGAACTATATGGCTACACCTTC CASSQRGAELYGYTF
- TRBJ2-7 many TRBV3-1 TGTGCCAGCAGCCACAGGAACGAGCAGTACTTC CASSHRNEQYF
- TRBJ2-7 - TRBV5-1 TGCGCCAGCAGGCCCGTGCCGGGCGCTTACGAGCAGTACTTC CASRPVPGAYEQYF
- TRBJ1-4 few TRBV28 TGTGCCAGCAGTTACAGGTTAACTAATGAAAAACTGTTTTTT CASSYRLTNEKLFF
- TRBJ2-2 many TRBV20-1 TGCAGTGCTAGAGATCTAGTACGGACGACAAACACCGGGGAGCTGTTTTTT CSARDLVRTTNTGELFF
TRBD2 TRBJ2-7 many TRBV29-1 TGCAGCGTTGAAGACAGGGCGGGAGTAGAGCAGTACTTC CSVEDRAGVEQYF
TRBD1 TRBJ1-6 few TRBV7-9 TGTGCCAGCAGCCAAAGAGAAGGGACAGCTAATTCACCCCTCCACTTT CASSQREGTANSPLHF
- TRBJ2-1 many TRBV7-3 TGTGCCAGCAGCTCATCGTGGGGGCCTGGTAATGAGCAGTTCTTC CASSSSWGPGNEQFF
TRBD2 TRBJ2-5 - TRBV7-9 TGTGCCAGCAGCCCCTGGCGGGAGGGGGGTGAGACCCAGTACTTC CASSPWREGGETQYF
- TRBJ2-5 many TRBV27 TGTGCCAGCAGCCGGGACACCCAAGAGACCCAGTACTTC CASSRDTQETQYF
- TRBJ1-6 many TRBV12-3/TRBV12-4 TGTGCCAGCAGTTTGACATTTTCTTCACCCCTCCACTTT CASSLTFSSPLHF
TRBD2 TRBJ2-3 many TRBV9 TGTGCCAGCAGCGTAGATCCTAGCGGGAGGGTTGCAGATACGCAGTATTTT CASSVDPSGRVADTQYF
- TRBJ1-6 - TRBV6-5 TGTGCCAGCAGTTACGCTTCACGGAGGAGGGATTCACCCCTCCACTTT CASSYASRRRDSPLHF
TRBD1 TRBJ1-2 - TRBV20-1 TGCAGTGCGTACGACAGGGAGGGAGGCTACACCTTC CSAYDREGGYTF
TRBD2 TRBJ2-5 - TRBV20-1 TGCAGTGCTGAAGTAGCGGGAGGGGGAGGGACCCAGTACTTC CSAEVAGGGGTQYF
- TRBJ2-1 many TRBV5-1 TGCGCCAGCAGCTTGCAACAGGGTTTTGAGCAGTTCTTC CASSLQQGFEQFF
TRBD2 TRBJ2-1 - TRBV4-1 TGCGCCAGCAGCCAAGATTCCGGGAGGGCCTCCTACAATGAGCAGTTCTTC CASSQDSGRASYNEQFF
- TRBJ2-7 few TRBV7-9 TGTGCCAGCAGCTTAGCGCTAGGACAGATCTACGAGCAGTACTTC CASSLALGQIYEQYF
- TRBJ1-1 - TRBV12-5 TGTGCTAGTGGTTTGACAGGGAACACTGAAGCTTTCTTT CASGLTGNTEAFF
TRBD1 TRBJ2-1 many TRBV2 TGTGCCAGCAGTGAATACCGACAGGGGGCGGTTGAGCAGTTCTTC CASSEYRQGAVEQFF
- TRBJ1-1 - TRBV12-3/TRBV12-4 TGTGCCAGCAGTTTCGGGTCGAACACTGAAGCTTTCTTT CASSFGSNTEAFF
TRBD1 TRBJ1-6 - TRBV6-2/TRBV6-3 TGTGCCAGCAGCACCGGACAGGCCTATAATTCACCCCTCCACTTT CASSTGQAYNSPLHF
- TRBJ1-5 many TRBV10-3 TGTGCCATCAGTGAGTCACGCGGTAGCAATCAGCCCCAGCATTTT CAISESRGSNQPQHF
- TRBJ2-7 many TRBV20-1 TGCAGTGCAAGAGGGCAGGGACAAACCTACGAGCAGTACTTC CSARGQGQTYEQYF
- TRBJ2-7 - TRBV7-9 TGTGCCAGCAGCTTAGCGACCAGCTACGAGCAGTACTTC CASSLATSYEQYF